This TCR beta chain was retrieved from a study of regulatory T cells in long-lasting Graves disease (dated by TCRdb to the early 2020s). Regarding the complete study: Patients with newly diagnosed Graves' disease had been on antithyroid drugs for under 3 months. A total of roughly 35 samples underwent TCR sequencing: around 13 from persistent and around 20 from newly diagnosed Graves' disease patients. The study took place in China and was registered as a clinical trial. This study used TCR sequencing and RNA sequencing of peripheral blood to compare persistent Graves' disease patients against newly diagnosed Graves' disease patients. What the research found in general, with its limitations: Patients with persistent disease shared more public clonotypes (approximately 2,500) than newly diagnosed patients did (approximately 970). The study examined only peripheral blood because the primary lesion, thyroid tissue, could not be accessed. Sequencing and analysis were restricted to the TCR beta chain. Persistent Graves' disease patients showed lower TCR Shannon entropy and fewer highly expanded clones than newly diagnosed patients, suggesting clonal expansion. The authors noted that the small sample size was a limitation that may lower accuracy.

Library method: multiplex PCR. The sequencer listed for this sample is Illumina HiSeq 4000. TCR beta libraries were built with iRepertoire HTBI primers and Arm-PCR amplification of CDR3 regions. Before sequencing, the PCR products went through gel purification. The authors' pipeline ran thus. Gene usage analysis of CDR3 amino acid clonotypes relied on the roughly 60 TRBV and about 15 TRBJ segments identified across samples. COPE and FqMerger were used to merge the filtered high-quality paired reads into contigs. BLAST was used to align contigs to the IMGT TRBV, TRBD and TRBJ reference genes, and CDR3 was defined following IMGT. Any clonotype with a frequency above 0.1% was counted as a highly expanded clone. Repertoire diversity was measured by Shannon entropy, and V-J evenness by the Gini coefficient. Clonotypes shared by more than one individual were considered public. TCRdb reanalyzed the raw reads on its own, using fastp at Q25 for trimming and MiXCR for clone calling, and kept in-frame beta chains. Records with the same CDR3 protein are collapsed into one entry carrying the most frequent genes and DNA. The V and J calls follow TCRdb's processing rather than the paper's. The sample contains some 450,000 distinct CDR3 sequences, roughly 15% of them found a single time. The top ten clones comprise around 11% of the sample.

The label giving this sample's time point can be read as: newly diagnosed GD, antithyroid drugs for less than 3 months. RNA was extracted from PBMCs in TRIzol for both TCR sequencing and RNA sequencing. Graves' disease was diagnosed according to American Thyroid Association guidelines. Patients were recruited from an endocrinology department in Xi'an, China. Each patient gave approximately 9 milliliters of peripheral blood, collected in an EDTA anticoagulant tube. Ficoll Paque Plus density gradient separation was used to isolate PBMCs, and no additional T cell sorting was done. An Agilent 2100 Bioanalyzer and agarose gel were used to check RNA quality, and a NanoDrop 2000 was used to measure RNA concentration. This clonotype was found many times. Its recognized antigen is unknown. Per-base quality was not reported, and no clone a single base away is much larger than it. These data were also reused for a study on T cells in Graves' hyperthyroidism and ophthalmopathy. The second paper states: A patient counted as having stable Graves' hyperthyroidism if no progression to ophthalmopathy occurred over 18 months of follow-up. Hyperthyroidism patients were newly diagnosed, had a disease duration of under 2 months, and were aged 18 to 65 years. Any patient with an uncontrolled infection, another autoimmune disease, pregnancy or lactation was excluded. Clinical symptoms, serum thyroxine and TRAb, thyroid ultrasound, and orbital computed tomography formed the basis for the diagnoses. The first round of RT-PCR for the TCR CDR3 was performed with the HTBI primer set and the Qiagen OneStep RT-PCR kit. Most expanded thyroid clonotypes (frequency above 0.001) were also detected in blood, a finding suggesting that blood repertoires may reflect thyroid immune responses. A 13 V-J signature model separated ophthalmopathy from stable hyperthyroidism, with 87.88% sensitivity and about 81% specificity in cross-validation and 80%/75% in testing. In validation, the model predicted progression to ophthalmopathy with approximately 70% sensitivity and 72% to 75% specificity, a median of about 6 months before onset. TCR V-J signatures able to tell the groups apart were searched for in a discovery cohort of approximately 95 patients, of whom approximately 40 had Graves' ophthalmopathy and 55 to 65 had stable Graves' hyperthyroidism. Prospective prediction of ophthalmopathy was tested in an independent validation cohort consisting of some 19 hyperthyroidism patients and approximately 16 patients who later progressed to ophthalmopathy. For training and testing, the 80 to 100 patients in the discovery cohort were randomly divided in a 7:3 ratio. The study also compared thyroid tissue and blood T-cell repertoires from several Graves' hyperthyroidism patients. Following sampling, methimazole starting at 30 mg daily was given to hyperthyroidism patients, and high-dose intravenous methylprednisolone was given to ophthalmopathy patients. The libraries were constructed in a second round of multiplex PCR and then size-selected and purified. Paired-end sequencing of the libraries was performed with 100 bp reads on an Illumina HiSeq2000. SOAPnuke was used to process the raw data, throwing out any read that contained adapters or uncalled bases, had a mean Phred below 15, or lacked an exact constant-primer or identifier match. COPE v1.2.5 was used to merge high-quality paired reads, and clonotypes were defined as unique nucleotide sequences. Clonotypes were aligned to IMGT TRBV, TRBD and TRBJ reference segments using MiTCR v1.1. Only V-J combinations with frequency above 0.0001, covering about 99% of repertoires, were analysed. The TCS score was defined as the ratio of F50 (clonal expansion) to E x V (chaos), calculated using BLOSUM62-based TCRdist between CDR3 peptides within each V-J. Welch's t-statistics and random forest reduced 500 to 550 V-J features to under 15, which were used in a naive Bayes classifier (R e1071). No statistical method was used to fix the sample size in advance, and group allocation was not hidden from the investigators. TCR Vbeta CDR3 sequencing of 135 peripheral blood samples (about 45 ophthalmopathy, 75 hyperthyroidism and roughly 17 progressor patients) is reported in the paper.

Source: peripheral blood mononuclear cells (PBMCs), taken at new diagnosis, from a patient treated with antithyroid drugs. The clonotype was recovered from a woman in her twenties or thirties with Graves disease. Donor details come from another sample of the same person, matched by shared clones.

At the DNA level, the sequence is TGTGCCAGCAGCTTAGGACTAGCGGAGCCCTACAATGAGCAGTTCTTC. Its translation is CASSLGLAEPYNEQFF. The chain employs TRBV5-8 and TRBJ2-1, and 10 junctional nucleotides match TRBD2. V is cut back by 2 bases and J by 2 bases, with 4 bases in the junction unmatched. CDR1 SGHTS and CDR2 YDEGEE are derived from the germline V gene. The CDR3 holds 16 amino acids from the cysteine to the phenylalanine. Just the 48-base CDR3 DNA is kept, in frame starting at base 1.